What follows are 15 T cell receptor beta chains derived from one specimen sequenced in a study of cytomegalovirus exposure and HLA in healthy donors. This PCR relied on a set of 60 Vbeta primers and 13 Jbeta primers. TCRdb's copy holds only in-frame clones and misses some; the assay was immunoSEQ multiplex PCR. The sample has about 160,000 clones, around four fifths seen once. The specimen was PBMCs. All receptors derive from a female donor in good health and CMV-seronegative.

V and J are TRBV14 and TRBJ2-5, with D possibly TRBD1 on 6 matching bases. The CDR3 is made up of 15 amino acids. Trimming took off 0 bases at V and 5 bases at J, with 13 bases between the two ends. Germline CDR1 reads SGHDN; CDR2 reads FVKESK. In DNA form, the CDR3 reads TGTGCCAGCAGCCAAGACCAGGGGCCGCAGGAGACCCAGTACTTC. Translation gives CASSQDQGPQETQYF.

This chain links TRBV18 with TRBJ1-2; 10 nucleotides match TRBD1. After removal of 3 bases from V and 5 bases from J, the junction contained 3 bases not matched to a gene. CDR1 and CDR2 from the germline V gene are KGHSH and LQKENI. The CDR3 runs to 14 residues. DNA for the CDR3: TGTGCCAGCTCACCCTTGGGACAGGGGTATGGCTACACCTTC. Translating it yields CASSPLGQGYGYTF.

This clone was observed a handful of times. The V gene is TRBV4-1, the J gene TRBJ2-5; 7 bases are shared with TRBD2. J lost 5 bases, V lost 1 base, and 7 bases had no gene match. CDR1 and CDR2 from the germline V gene are MGHRA and YSYEKL. CDR3 length equals 15 residues. In DNA form, the CDR3 reads TGCGCCAGCAGCCAAGCTGGACTAGTCCAGGAGACCCAGTACTTC. Residues: CASSQAGLVQETQYF.

The chain carries TRBV5-5 and TRBJ2-3; D perhaps matches TRBD2 (6 bases). The CDR3 runs to 15 residues. Germline values: CDR1 SGHKS, CDR2 YYEKEE (reference sequence). Deletions cut 2 bases from V and 4 bases from J, with 14 bases between. CDR3 DNA: TGTGCCAGCAGCTTACTAGTTTGGAGGGCAGATACGCAGTATTTT. Protein sequence: CASSLLVWRADTQYF.

This clone occurred once. The chain employs TRBV18 and TRBJ2-7; TRBD1 is a possible D gene (6 bases). Trimming left V 2 bases short and J 6 bases short, with 11 bases between. Germline V gene lookup returns CDR1 KGHSH and CDR2 LQKENI. The CDR3 extends over 13 amino acids. For the CDR3, the DNA is TGTGCCAGCTCACCAGCAGGGGACGCCGAGCAGTACTTC. It encodes CASSPAGDAEQYF.

V and J are TRBV5-1 and TRBJ2-1; 13 bases align to TRBD2. V lost 3 bases, J lost 8 bases, and 11 bases stayed unmatched. This CDR3 contains 17 residues. Germline CDR1 reads SGHRS; CDR2 reads YFSETQ. Written as DNA, the CDR3 is TGCGCCAGCAGCTGGGGGGTGACTAGCGGGGGGAGATATGAGCAGTTCTTC. This sequence encodes CASSWGVTSGGRYEQFF.

The chain has TRBV5-1 and TRBJ2-1; 8 bases fit TRBD1. The length of the CDR3 is 15 residues. V gave up 0 bases and J gave up 12 bases; unmatched junction bases: 11. Per the germline V gene, CDR1 is SGHRS and CDR2 is YFSETQ. The CDR3 is CASSLEFPDRDRQFF. CDR3 bases: TGCGCCAGCAGCTTGGAGTTCCCGGACAGGGACAGGCAGTTCTTC.

This clone was picked up one time. This sequence joins TRBV11-1 and TRBJ2-1; 12 nucleotides line up with TRBD2. CDR3 length: 16 residues. Germline CDR1 SGHAT, CDR2 FQDESV (reference sequence). The V segment lost 3 bases and the J segment 4 bases; nucleotides outside the gene matches: 4. This CDR3 is CASSFTGTSGYNEQFF. The CDR3 DNA reads as TGTGCCAGCAGCTTCACCGGGACTAGCGGGTACAATGAGCAGTTCTTC.

Only a few counts were recorded for this clone. CDR3 DNA: TGTGCCAGCAGTTTATTTGGGACTACCGGGGAGCTGTTTTTT. Amino acids: CASSLFGTTGELFF. V usage is TRBV27 and J usage is TRBJ2-2; TRBD2 might be the D (6 bases). This CDR3 contains 14 residues. The germline V gene encodes CDR1 MNHEY and CDR2 SMNVEV (reference sequence). The V and J ends lost 1 base and 5 bases respectively, with 8 bases between them.

This chain links TRBV5-1 with TRBJ2-7; 10 bases align to TRBD1. The germline gives CDR1 SGHRS, CDR2 YFSETQ. J gave up 1 base and V 5 bases, and 9 bases lay outside the gene matches. This CDR3 has 16 amino acids. CDR3 protein: CASSLPGQGMSYEQYF. As DNA, the CDR3 is TGCGCCAGCAGTCTTCCGGGACAGGGGATGTCCTACGAGCAGTACTTC.

This clone has just one count. This sequence joins TRBV6-1 and TRBJ1-5; 9 nucleotides line up with TRBD1. This CDR3 spans 15 amino acids. Unmatched junction bases numbered 4, after V lost 0 bases and J lost 7 bases. CDR1 is MNHNS, CDR2 SASEGT, per germline. The CDR3, as DNA: TGTGCCAGCAGTGAAGCACAGGGGGCCCGGCAGCCCCAGCATTTT. Protein product: CASSEAQGARQPQHF.

This rearrangement joins TRBV5-1 to TRBJ1-2; TRBD1 is a possible D gene (6 bases). The length of the CDR3 is 14 residues. Germline V gene lookup returns CDR1 SGHRS and CDR2 YFSETQ. V lost 5 bases, J lost 1 base, and 12 bases lay in between. This CDR3 reads CASSAAGDNYGYTF. CDR3 coding DNA: TGCGCCAGCAGTGCAGCAGGGGATAACTATGGCTACACCTTC.

The V call is TRBV27, the J call TRBJ2-1, with 7 bases fitting TRBD2. Losses at the gene ends were 6 bases for V and 5 bases for J; bases not matched to a gene: 7. CDR3 length: 14 residues. Per germline, CDR1 MNHEY and CDR2 SMNVEV (reference sequence). CDR3: CASSPAGVNNEQFF. The CDR3 DNA is TGTGCCAGCAGCCCGGCGGGAGTGAACAATGAGCAGTTCTTC.

This chain joins TRBV11-2 and TRBJ2-1; TRBD2 aligns across 13 bases. Germline-derived CDR1 and CDR2 are SGHAT and FQNNGV. The CDR3 is 14 residues long. J gave up 6 bases and V 6 bases, and 2 bases lay outside the gene matches. The CDR3 DNA is TGTGCCAGCAGAGGACTAGCGGGGGTCAATGAGCAGTTCTTC. Translation: CASRGLAGVNEQFF.

The rearrangement joins TRBV13 to TRBJ1-3; no clear D gene. The V gene lost 5 bases and the J gene lost 0 bases, with 14 bases spanning the gap. The CDR3 is 16 residues long. The germline gives CDR1 PRHDT, CDR2 FYEKMQ (reference sequence). DNA for the CDR3: TGTGCCAGCAGCGTGACTCGGCCACTCTCTGGAAACACCATATATTTT. This sequence encodes CASSVTRPLSGNTIYF.